The 16 T cell receptor beta chains listed next were all sequenced from one sample in a study of CD8 T cells in ankylosing spondylitis. TCRdb reanalysed the 5' RACE reads using MiXCR and keeps one entry per CDR3 protein. The table includes about 220,000 distinct CDR3 sequences, 20% to 30% detected once. The sample consisted of blood, either unsorted or a sorted T cell fraction (not recorded which). The origin of the receptors is a male donor with ankylosing spondylitis or in good health (not recorded which).

This clonotype was seen more than once but under ten times. This chain joins TRBV6-1 and TRBJ2-1; D perhaps matches TRBD2 (6 bases). CDR1 is MNHNS, CDR2 SASEGT, per germline. CDR3 length: 14 residues. V was cut by 5 bases and J by 4 bases, with 12 bases left in between. The CDR3 spells CASSMAGRYNEQFF. CDR3 coding DNA: TGTGCCAGCAGTATGGCGGGAAGGTACAATGAGCAGTTCTTC.

This clonotype was seen many times. The J gene is TRBJ2-2, the V gene TRBV27; 7 bases fit TRBD1. The germline V gene encodes CDR1 MNHEY and CDR2 SMNVEV (reference sequence). The CDR3 length is 17 residues. The trim removed 8 bases at V and 0 bases at J, leaving 12 bases unmatched. This CDR3 reads CASRRDRDTSNTGELFF. CDR3 nucleotides: TGTGCCAGCCGTCGAGACAGGGATACTTCGAACACCGGGGAGCTGTTTTTT.

Ten or more counts support this clonotype. The V call is TRBV6-1, the J call TRBJ1-5; D is unclear. Germline V gene data show CDR1 as MNHNS and CDR2 as SASEGT. This CDR3 spans 14 amino acids. V lost 4 bases, J lost 0 bases, and 7 bases lay in between. The CDR3 coding sequence is TGTGCCAGCAGTGCTGAATATAGCAATCAGCCCCAGCATTTT. Translation: CASSAEYSNQPQHF.

This clonotype was seen at least ten times. V is TRBV12-3 or TRBV12-4 and J is TRBJ2-3, with D possibly being TRBD2 (7 bases). This CDR3 region has 14 residues. V was cut by 4 bases and J by 4 bases, with 12 bases left in between. The CDR3 region has the DNA TGTGCCAGCAGTTCAACAGGGAGGGCAGATACGCAGTATTTT. Amino acid sequence: CASSSTGRADTQYF.

The chain uses TRBV10-3 and TRBJ2-2, with D uncertain. Looked up from germline, CDR1 is ENHRY and CDR2 is SYGVKD. CDR3 size: 14 residues. V lost 10 bases and J 4 bases, leaving 16 bases between the germline ends. Here the CDR3 reads CATWTLFVTGELFF. CDR3 DNA: TGTGCCACCTGGACGCTATTCGTCACCGGGGAGCTGTTTTTT.

Many counts were recorded for this clonotype. This chain joins TRBV29-1 and TRBJ1-4, with D unresolved. CDR3 length: 15 residues. Deletions cut 4 bases from V and 0 bases from J, with 12 bases between. Germline-derived CDR1 and CDR2 are SQVTM and ANQGSEA. CDR3: CSVGSRSATNEKLFF. Here the CDR3 DNA reads TGCAGCGTTGGGAGCAGGAGTGCAACTAATGAAAAACTGTTTTTT.

This clonotype is a singleton in its sample. The rearrangement uses TRBV6-6 and TRBJ1-5, with 8 bases that match TRBD1. The germline V gene encodes CDR1 MNHNY and CDR2 SVGAGI (reference sequence). The CDR3 covers 13 residues. The trim removed 6 bases at V and 8 bases at J, leaving 6 bases unmatched. For the CDR3, the DNA is TGTGCCAGCAGCCTGGACAGGGATAAGCCCCAGCATTTT. Amino acid sequence: CASSLDRDKPQHF.

This clonotype was seen at least ten times. This chain uses TRBV12-3 or TRBV12-4 with TRBJ2-6; D perhaps matches TRBD1 (6 bases). The CDR3 consists of 18 residues. V gave up 5 bases and J gave up 0 bases, with 17 bases separating them. In nucleotides, the CDR3 is TGTGCCAGCAGTCCGAGACAGGCTATGACCTCTGGGGCCAACGTCCTGACTTTC. Translated: CASSPRQAMTSGANVLTF.

This clonotype was counted at least ten times. The rearrangement uses TRBV20-1 and TRBJ1-1; no clear D gene. This CDR3 comprises 14 residues. The germline V gene has CDR1 DFQATT and CDR2 SNEGSKA (reference sequence). The V end lost 2 bases, the J end lost 6 bases, and 16 bases lay between the germline ends. CDR3 nucleotide sequence: TGCAGTGCTAGATCTGGGAGCACCGTGGCTGAAGCTTTCTTT. Amino acid sequence: CSARSGSTVAEAFF.

CDR3 nucleotide sequence: TGCGCCAGCAGCCCAACCGACAGGGTCTGGAATGAGCAGTTCTTC. Protein product: CASSPTDRVWNEQFF. The V call is TRBV5-1, the J call TRBJ2-1; 7 bases agree with TRBD1. The CDR3 spans 15 residues. The trim removed 4 bases at V and 7 bases at J, leaving 11 bases unmatched. From germline, CDR1 is SGHRS and CDR2 YFSETQ.

CDR3 in amino acids: CSARTSGSVTGELFF. The DNA of the CDR3 is TGCAGTGCTAGGACTAGCGGGAGTGTTACCGGGGAGCTGTTTTTT. The chain recombines TRBV20-1 with TRBJ2-2; TRBD2 matches at 12 bases. V dropped 3 bases and J dropped 5; count of bases not matched to a gene: 4. The CDR3 spans 15 residues. From germline, CDR1 is DFQATT and CDR2 SNEGSKA (reference sequence).

This clonotype was counted many times. This chain links TRBV2 with TRBJ1-4; 10 bases match TRBD1. V trimming: 5 bases; J trimming: 3 bases; junction bases outside the gene matches: 6. CDR1 and CDR2 (germline): SNHLY, FYNNEI. The CDR3 has 16 amino acids. The CDR3 nucleotides read TGTGCCAGCAGTCGGGACAGGGGTAGAGCTAATGAAAAACTGTTTTTT. Its translation is CASSRDRGRANEKLFF.

This clonotype was counted between two and nine times. CDR3 residues: CSASVSVDYTDTQYF. The CDR3 DNA reads as TGCAGTGCTAGTGTTAGCGTCGATTACACAGATACGCAGTATTTT. The chain recombines TRBV20-1 with TRBJ2-3, with TRBD2 as a possible D gene (5 bases). CDR1 DFQATT and CDR2 SNEGSKA come from the germline V gene (reference sequence). Trimming stripped 3 bases from V and 2 bases from J, with 15 bases between. The CDR3 is 15 amino acids.

This clonotype showed up many times. An end of the junction differs from the germline gene, which may be a read error. The chain carries TRBV6-5 and TRBJ1-1; D is uncertain. The CDR3 is made up of 13 amino acids. Germline V gene sequence: CDR1 MNHEY, CDR2 SVGAGI. In DNA form, the CDR3 reads TGTGCCAGCAGTGACTCCGGGCCCGGATCGGCTTTCTTT. Amino acid sequence: CASSDSGPGSAFF.

This clonotype was recorded at least ten times. This chain uses TRBV15 with TRBJ2-2; D may correspond to TRBD1 or TRBD2 (5 bases each). This CDR3 is built from 13 residues. Trimming removed 8 bases at V and 7 bases at J, with 14 bases between. Germline CDR1 LNHNV, CDR2 YYDKDF (reference sequence). In nucleotides, the CDR3 is TGTGCCACCCGGGACCTAATAATCGGGGAGCTGTTTTTT. This gives the protein CATRDLIIGELFF.

On this clonotype itself: The CDR3 end shows no conserved phenylalanine or tryptophan, and so a read error is likely. This chain uses TRBV20-1 with TRBJ2-5, with TRBD1 as a possible D gene (5 bases). CDR3 length equals 14 residues. Deletions cut 7 bases from V and 1 base from J, with 16 bases between. Germline loops: CDR1 DFQATT, CDR2 SNEGSKA (reference sequence). In DNA, the CDR3 is TGCAGTGTTTCCAGGCAGGGTTTCCAAGAGACCCAGTACCTC. This codes for CSVSRQGFQETQYL.